The 3 T cell receptor beta chains listed next were all sequenced from one sample in a study of blood T cell repertoires in COVID-19. The table came from immunoSEQ multiplex PCR; TCRdb's copy has only in-frame clones and leaves some out. This table has 56,000 or so clones, around 85% appearing once. The sequencing sample was made of peripheral blood. All receptors derive from a woman in her 70s with acute or convalescent COVID-19.

This clone has only one observation. The chain is built from TRBV24-1 and TRBJ2-7; 11 positions match TRBD2. CDR1 and CDR2 from the germline V gene are KGHDR and SFDVKD. The length of the CDR3 is 14 residues. Losses at the gene ends were 9 bases for V and 7 bases for J; bases not matched to a gene: 10. The DNA for the CDR3 is TGTGCCACCCCCCCTTTAGCGGGGGGGCAAGAGCAGTACTTC. This codes for CATPPLAGGQEQYF.

V is TRBV7-2 and J is TRBJ1-2, with D possibly being TRBD1 (6 bases). The ends were cut back, 5 bases at V and 8 bases at J, with 15 bases in the middle. The CDR3 totals 13 residues. Germline V lookup: CDR1 SGHTA, CDR2 FQGNSA. This CDR3 reads CASSPGGGHGYTF. The CDR3 DNA reads as TGTGCCAGCAGCCCTGGGGGGGGGCACGGCTACACCTTC.

The chain is built from TRBV6-2 or TRBV6-3 and TRBJ2-7; TRBD2 aligns across 12 bases. In germline, CDR1 is MNHEY, CDR2 SVGEGT. The CDR3 runs 15 residues. After removal of 5 bases from V and 7 bases from J, the junction contained 9 bases not matched to a gene. CDR3: CASSTQLAGGGEQYF. The CDR3 nucleotides read TGTGCCAGCAGTACCCAACTAGCGGGGGGCGGTGAGCAGTACTTC.